This entry lists 14 T cell receptor beta chains sequenced from one sample in a study of Graves' ophthalmopathy and Graves' hyperthyroidism (dated by TCRdb to the late 2010s). TCRdb records Illumina HiSeq 2000 as the sequencer. For repertoire sequencing, the TCR beta CDR3 regions were amplified from RNA transcripts. A first-round RT-PCR used HTBI primers with the Qiagen OneStep RT-PCR kit, followed by a second-round multiplex PCR, size selection and purification. In-frame beta chains were kept once TCRdb had trimmed the public reads at Q25 with fastp and called clones with MiXCR. Every distinct CDR3 protein forms one entry, paired with its most common genes and DNA. In this sample the table shows fewer than 350,000 distinct CDR3 sequences, roughly a sixth of which occur a single time. The ten largest clonotypes hold roughly an eighth of the sample. The specimen sequenced was peripheral blood. Source of these receptors: an adult man with Graves' ophthalmopathy.

This clonotype was seen at least ten times. The CDR3 DNA reads TGTGCCACCAGCCCGGACACCCCGTTCACCGGGGAGCTGTTTTTT. Translating it yields CATSPDTPFTGELFF. The V and J genes are TRBV24-1 and TRBJ2-2, with D tentatively TRBD1 (5 bases). V was shortened by 7 bases and J by 4 bases, with 15 bases between the two germline ends. The CDR3 has 15 residues. Germline-derived CDR1 and CDR2 are KGHDR and SFDVKD.

At least ten counts were recorded for this clonotype. The chain combines TRBV5-1 with TRBJ2-7; TRBD2 agrees at 10 bases. J was trimmed by 2 bases and V by 4 bases; bases with no gene match: 3. The CDR3 runs 14 residues. Germline assignment: CDR1 SGHRS and CDR2 YFSETQ. The CDR3 DNA sequence: TGCGCCAGCAGCGTAGCGGGAGGCCCCTACGAGCAGTACTTC. Its protein is CASSVAGGPYEQYF. The complete variable domain, with remaining parts taken from reference TRBV5-1 and TRBJ2-7, reads KAGVTQTPRYLIKTRGQQVTLSCSPISGHRSVSWYQQTPGQGLQFLFEYFSETQRNKGNFPGRFSGRQFSNSRSEMNVSTLELGDSALYLCASSVAGGPYEQYFGPGTRLTVT.

The sample holds many counts of this clonotype. The chain employs TRBV5-6 and TRBJ2-2, with D maybe TRBD2 (5 bases). The CDR3 spans 16 residues. Germline V lookup: CDR1 SGHDT, CDR2 YYEEEE. The germline V and J ends were trimmed by 0 bases and 1 base, with 10 bases remaining between them. The CDR3 loop is CASSLALGRNTGELFF. DNA of the CDR3: TGTGCCAGCAGCTTGGCGCTAGGGAGGAACACCGGGGAGCTGTTTTTT.

This clonotype was seen ten or more times. The chain recombines TRBV20-1 with TRBJ1-1; possibly TRBD1 for D (5 bases). The length of the CDR3 is 15 residues. Trimming took off 3 bases at V and 0 bases at J, with 14 bases between the two ends. Per germline, CDR1 DFQATT and CDR2 SNEGSKA (reference sequence). DNA of the CDR3: TGCAGTGCTAGTTATGACAGTCGAATGAACACTGAAGCTTTCTTT. Encoded protein: CSASYDSRMNTEAFF.

This clonotype was found many times. The genes are TRBV6-2 or TRBV6-3 and TRBJ2-7; the D gene is possibly TRBD1 (6 bases). Trimming left V 6 bases short and J 2 bases short, with 14 bases between. The CDR3 spans 14 residues. Germline-derived CDR1 and CDR2 are MNHEY and SVGEGT. The CDR3, as DNA: TGTGCCAGCAGGCCGGGACACGGCACCTACGAGCAGTACTTC. It translates to CASRPGHGTYEQYF.

This clonotype was recorded a few times. The J gene is TRBJ1-2, the V gene TRBV6-1, with unresolved D. Trimming shortened V by 3 bases and J by 5 bases, and 10 bases separated the two germline ends. CDR1 MNHNS and CDR2 SASEGT come from the germline V gene. The CDR3 contains 13 residues. For the CDR3, the DNA is TGTGCCAGCAGTGACGCGGGGATTTATGGCTACACCTTC. This gives the protein CASSDAGIYGYTF.

This clonotype was counted ten times or more. The chain uses TRBV20-1 and TRBJ2-7; 10 bases are shared with TRBD2. This CDR3 comprises 13 residues. Germline V gene lookup returns CDR1 DFQATT and CDR2 SNEGSKA (reference sequence). Trimming took 1 base from V and 5 from J; bases not matched to a gene: 2. The CDR3 is CSARGGLAHEQYF. The CDR3 DNA reads as TGCAGTGCTAGAGGGGGACTAGCGCACGAGCAGTACTTC.

For this clonotype: An end of the junction differs from the germline gene, which may be a read error. The chain links TRBV6-1 to TRBJ1-2; D unresolved. This CDR3 comprises 13 residues. CDR1 and CDR2 (germline): MNHNS, SASEGT. This CDR3 reads CASSAYPNYGYIF. CDR3 coding DNA: TGTGCCAGCAGTGCATACCCGAACTATGGCTACATCTTC.

This clonotype was recorded at least ten times. The rearrangement uses TRBV6-2 or TRBV6-3 and TRBJ1-6, with D possibly being TRBD1 (5 bases). This CDR3 has 15 residues. Germline values: CDR1 MNHEY, CDR2 SVGEGT. Trimming left V 6 bases short and J 8 bases short, with 17 bases between. CDR3 loop: CASRPPEGKYSPLHF. In DNA form, the CDR3 reads TGTGCCAGCAGACCGCCGGAGGGGAAATATTCACCCCTCCACTTT.

This clonotype was observed many times. CDR3 DNA: TGTGCCAGCAGCGTAGAAGGAGGAGTGACTGAAGCTTTCTTT. This translates into CASSVEGGVTEAFF. This chain joins TRBV28 and TRBJ1-1; D uncertain. This CDR3 contains 14 residues. Germline CDR1 reads MDHEN; CDR2 reads SYDVKM. Trimming shortened V by 6 bases and J by 5 bases, and 16 bases separated the two germline ends.

This clonotype was detected a few times. This sequence joins TRBV12-3 or TRBV12-4 and TRBJ2-7; D gene ambiguous. This CDR3 has 12 residues. Deletions cut 1 base from V and 6 bases from J, with 7 bases between. The CDR3 DNA follows: TGTGCCAGCAGTTTAGGATCGAGCGAGCAGTACTTC. It yields the protein CASSLGSSEQYF.

This clonotype was recorded many times. The rearrangement joins TRBV12-3 or TRBV12-4 to TRBJ2-5; D ambiguous. V lost 2 bases and J lost 1, with 11 bases in between. The CDR3 extends over 15 amino acids. As DNA, the CDR3 is TGTGCCAGCAGTTTAAGGCCGGCCCCCCAAGAGACCCAGTACTTC. Translating it yields CASSLRPAPQETQYF.

The chain joins TRBV12-3 or TRBV12-4 to TRBJ1-1, with no clear D. The length of the CDR3 is 12 residues. Trimming stripped 8 bases from V and 2 bases from J, with 9 bases between. CDR3 sequence: CASAVLNTEAFF. CDR3 nucleotide sequence: TGTGCCAGCGCGGTCCTAAACACTGAAGCTTTCTTT.

This clonotype has ten or more counts. This chain connects TRBV4-3 to TRBJ2-7; 8 bases map to TRBD2. This CDR3 spans 15 amino acids. Losses at the gene ends were 4 bases for V and 3 bases for J; bases not matched to a gene: 8. CDR1 is LGHNA and CDR2 is YSLEER in the germline V gene. In nucleotides, the CDR3 is TGCGCCAGCAGCCCGACGGGACTAGGTGACTACGAGCAGTACTTC. Its translation is CASSPTGLGDYEQYF.